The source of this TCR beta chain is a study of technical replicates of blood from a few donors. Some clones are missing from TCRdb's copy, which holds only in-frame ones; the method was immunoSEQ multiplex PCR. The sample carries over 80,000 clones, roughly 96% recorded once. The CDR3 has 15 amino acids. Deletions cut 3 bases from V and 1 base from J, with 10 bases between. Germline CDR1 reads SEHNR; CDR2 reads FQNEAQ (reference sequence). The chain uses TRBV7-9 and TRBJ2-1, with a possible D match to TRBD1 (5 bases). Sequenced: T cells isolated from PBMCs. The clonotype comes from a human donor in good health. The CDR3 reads CASSLAGLSYNEQFF. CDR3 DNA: TGTGCCAGCAGCTTGGCAGGGTTGTCCTACAATGAGCAGTTCTTC.